This T cell receptor (beta chain) was sequenced during a study of vaccination and CD4 T cells after COVID-19. With respect to this clonotype: What it binds is unknown. The junction departs from the called germline gene at one end, perhaps through a read error.

Cultured CD4+ T cell DNA underwent sequencing with the Oncomine TCR Beta short-read assay. Investigators obtained genomic DNA by extraction from cultured CD4+ T cells. TCRdb processed the PCR reads anew with MiXCR; each CDR3 protein has one entry. Seen here are 14,000 to 15,000 distinct CDR3 sequences, 53% observed once, and the top ten hold around 4%. Treatment: approximately 11-day PBMC culture with coronavirus spike peptide pools or control peptides (ViraFEST assay). CDR3 length: 13 residues. CDR1 is SEHNR, CDR2 FQNEAQ, per germline (reference sequence). The sample in question was CD4+ T cells from blood, cultured in vitro, obtained before SARS-CoV-2 vaccination. The V call is TRBV7-9, the J call TRBJ2-5; D uncertain. This TCR was sampled from a human donor who had recovered from COVID-19. The CDR3 protein is CASRSELQGTQYF. CDR3 nucleotide sequence: TGCGCCAGCAGATCGGAACTCCAAGGGACCCAGTACTTC.